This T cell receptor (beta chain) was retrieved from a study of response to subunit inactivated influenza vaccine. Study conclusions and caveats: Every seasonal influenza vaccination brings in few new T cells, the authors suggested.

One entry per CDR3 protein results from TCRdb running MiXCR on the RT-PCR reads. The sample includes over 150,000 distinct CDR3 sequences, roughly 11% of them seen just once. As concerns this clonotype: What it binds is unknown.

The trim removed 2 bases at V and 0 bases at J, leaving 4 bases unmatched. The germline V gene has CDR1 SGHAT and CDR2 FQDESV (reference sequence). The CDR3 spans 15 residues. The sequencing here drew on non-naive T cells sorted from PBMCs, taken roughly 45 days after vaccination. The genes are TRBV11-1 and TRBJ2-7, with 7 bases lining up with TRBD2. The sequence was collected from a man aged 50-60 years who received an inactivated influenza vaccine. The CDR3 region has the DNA TGTGCCAGCAGCTTAACCGGGACTATCTCCTACGAGCAGTACTTC. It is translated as CASSLTGTISYEQYF.